This entry is about one T cell receptor (beta chain). What it recognizes is unknown. TCRdb's table, derived via immunoSEQ multiplex PCR, lists solely in-frame clones and lacks some. Altogether 30,000 to 40,000 clones are present, 90% to 95% being singletons, with the ten largest covering roughly 0.69%. This entry belongs to a study of circulating and synovial CD4+ cells in juvenile arthritis. Study findings and constraints: Bulk blood CD4 samples held at least an order of magnitude more or fewer genomes than CPL. Traditional Vbeta family usage analysis missed the pathogenic-like versus bulk difference. Circulating pathogenic-like lymphocytes shared a substantially higher fraction of CDR3 sequences with synovium than bulk blood.

The V segment lost 4 bases and the J segment 6 bases; nucleotides outside the gene matches: 13. Germline loops: CDR1 WSHSY, CDR2 SAAADI. The CDR3 runs to 19 residues. The sequenced sample was CD4+ T cells from blood. This TCR derives from a human donor with juvenile idiopathic arthritis. The chain is built from TRBV10-2 and TRBJ1-6; 12 positions agree with TRBD1. CDR3 region: CASSVTGQGASGINSPLHF. As DNA, the CDR3 is TGCGCCAGCAGTGTGACGGGACAGGGGGCTTCGGGGATTAATTCACCCCTCCACTTT.